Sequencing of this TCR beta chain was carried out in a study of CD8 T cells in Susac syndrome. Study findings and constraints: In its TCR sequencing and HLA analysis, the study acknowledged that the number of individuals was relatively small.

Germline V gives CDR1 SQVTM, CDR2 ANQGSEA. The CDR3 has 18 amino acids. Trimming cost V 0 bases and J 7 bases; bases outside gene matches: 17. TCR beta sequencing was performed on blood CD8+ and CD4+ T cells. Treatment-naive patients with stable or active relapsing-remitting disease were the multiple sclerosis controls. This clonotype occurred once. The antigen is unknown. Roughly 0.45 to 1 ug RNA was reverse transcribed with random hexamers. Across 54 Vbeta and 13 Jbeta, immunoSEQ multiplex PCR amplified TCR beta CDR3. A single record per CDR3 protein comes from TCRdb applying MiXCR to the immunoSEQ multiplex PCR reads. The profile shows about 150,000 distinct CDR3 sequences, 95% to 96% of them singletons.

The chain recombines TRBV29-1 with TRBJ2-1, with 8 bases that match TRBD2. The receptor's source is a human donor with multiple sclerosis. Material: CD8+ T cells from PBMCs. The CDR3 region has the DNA TGCAGCGTTGAAGATCCTAAAATGAGATCGGGGGGGCGGAATGAGCAGTTCTTC. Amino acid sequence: CSVEDPKMRSGGRNEQFF.